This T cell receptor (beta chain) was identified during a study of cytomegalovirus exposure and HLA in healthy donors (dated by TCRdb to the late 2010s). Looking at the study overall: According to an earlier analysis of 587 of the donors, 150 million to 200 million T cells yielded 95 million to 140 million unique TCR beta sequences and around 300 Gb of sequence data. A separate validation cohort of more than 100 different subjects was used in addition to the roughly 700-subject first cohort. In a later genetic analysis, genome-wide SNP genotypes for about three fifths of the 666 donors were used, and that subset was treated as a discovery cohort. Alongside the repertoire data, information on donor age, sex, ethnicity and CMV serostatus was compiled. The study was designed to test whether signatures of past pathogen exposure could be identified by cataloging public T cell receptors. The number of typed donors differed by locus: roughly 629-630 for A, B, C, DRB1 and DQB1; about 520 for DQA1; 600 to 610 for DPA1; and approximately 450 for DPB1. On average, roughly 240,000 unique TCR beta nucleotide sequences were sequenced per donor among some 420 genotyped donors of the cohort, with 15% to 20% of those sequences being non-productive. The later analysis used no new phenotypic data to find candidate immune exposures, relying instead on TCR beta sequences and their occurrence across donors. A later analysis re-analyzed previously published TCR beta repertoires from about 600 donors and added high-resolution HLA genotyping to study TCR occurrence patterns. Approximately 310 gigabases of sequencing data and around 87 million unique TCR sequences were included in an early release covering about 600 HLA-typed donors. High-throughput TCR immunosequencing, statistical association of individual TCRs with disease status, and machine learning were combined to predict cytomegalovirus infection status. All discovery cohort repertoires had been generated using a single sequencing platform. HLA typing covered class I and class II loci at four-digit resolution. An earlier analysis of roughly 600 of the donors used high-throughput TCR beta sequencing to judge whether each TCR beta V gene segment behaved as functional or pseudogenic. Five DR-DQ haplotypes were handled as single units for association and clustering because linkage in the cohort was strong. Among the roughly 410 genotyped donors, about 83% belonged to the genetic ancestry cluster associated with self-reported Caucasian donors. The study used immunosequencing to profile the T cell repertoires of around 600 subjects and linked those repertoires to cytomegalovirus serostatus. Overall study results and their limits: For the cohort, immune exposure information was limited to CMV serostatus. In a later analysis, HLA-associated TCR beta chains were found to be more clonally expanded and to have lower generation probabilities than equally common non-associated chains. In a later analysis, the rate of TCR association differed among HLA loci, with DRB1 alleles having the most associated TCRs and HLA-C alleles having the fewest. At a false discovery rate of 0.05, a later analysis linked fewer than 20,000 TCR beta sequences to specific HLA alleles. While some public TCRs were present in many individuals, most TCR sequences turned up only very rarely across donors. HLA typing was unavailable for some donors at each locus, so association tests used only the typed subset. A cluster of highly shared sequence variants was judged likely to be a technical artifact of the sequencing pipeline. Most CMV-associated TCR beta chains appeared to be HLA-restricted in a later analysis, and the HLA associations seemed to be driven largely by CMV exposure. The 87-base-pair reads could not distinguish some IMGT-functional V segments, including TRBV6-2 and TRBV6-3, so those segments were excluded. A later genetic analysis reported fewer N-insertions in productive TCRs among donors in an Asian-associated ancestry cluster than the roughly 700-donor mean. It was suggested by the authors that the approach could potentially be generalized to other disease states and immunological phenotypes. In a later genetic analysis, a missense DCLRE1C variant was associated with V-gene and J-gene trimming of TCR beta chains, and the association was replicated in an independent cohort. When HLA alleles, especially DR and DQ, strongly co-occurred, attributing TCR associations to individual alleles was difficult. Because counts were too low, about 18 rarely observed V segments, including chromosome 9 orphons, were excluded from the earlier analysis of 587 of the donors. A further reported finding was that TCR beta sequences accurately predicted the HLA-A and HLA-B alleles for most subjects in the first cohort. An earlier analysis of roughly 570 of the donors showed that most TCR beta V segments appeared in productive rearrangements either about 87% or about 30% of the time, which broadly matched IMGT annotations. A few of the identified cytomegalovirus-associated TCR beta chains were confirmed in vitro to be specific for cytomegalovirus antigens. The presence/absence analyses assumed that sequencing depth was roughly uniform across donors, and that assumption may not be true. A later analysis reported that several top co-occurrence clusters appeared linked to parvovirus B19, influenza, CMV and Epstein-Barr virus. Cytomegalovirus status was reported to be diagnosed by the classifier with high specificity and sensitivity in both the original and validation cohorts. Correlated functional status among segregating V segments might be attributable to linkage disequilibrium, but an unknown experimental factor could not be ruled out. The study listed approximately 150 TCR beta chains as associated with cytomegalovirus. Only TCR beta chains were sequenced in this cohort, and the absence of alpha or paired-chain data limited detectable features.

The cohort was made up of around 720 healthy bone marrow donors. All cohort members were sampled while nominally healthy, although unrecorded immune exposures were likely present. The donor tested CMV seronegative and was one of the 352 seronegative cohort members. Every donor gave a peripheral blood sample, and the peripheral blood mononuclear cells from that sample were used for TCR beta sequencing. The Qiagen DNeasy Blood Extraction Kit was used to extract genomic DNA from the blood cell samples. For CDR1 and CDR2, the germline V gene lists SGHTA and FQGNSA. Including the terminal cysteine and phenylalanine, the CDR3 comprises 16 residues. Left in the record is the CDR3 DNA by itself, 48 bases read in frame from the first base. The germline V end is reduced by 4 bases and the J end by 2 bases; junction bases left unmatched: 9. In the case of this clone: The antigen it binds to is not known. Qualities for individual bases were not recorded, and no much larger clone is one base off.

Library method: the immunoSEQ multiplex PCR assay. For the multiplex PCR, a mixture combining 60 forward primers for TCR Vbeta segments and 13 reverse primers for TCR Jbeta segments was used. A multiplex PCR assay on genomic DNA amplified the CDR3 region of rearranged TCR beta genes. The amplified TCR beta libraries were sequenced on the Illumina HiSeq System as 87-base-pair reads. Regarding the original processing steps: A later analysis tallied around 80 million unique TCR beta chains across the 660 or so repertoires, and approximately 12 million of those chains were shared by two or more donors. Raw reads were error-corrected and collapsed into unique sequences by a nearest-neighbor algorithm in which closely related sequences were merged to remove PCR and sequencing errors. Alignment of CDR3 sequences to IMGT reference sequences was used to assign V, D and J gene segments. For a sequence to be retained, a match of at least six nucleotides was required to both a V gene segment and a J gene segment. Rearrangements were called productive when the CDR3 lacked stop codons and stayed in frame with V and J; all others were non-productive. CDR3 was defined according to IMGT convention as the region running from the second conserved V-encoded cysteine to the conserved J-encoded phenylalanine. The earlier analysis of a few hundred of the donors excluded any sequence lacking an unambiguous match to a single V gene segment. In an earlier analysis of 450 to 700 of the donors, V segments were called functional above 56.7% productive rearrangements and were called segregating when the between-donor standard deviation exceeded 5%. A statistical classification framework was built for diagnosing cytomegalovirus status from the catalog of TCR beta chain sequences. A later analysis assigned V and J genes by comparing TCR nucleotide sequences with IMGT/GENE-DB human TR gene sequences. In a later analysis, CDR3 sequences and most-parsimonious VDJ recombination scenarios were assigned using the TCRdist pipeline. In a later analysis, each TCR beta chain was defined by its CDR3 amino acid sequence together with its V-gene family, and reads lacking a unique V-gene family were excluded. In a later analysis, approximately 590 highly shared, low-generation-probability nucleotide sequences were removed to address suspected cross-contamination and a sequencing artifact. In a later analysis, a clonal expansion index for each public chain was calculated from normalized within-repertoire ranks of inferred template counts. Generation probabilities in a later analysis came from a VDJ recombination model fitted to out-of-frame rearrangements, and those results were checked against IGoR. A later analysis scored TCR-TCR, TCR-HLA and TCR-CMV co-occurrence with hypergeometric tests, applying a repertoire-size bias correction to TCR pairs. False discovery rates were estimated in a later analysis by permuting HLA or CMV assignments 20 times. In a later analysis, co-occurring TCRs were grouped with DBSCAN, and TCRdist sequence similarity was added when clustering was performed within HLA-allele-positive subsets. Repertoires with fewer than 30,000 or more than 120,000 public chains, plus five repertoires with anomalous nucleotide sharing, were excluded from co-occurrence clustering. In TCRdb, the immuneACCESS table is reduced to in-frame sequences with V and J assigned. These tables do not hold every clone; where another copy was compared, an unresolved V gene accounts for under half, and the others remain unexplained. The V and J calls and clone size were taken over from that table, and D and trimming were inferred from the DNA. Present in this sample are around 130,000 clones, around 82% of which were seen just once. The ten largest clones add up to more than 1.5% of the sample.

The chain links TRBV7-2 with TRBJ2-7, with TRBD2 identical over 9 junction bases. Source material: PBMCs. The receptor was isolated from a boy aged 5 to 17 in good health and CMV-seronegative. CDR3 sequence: CASSWAVAGDAYEQYF. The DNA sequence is TGTGCCAGCAGCTGGGCGGTAGCGGGAGATGCCTACGAGCAGTACTTC. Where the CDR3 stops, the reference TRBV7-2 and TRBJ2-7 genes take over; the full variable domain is GAGVSQSPSNKVTEKGKDVELRCDPISGHTALYWYRQSLGQGLEFLIYFQGNSAPDKSGLPSDRFSAERTGGSVSTLTIQRTQQEDSAVYLCASSWAVAGDAYEQYFGPGTRLTVT.